Here is one T cell receptor (beta chain) with its context. This sample is drawn from a study of blood T cell repertoires in COVID-19. The length of the CDR3 is 12 residues. In germline, CDR1 is WSHSY, CDR2 SAAADI. Trimming removed 9 bases from V and 6 bases from J, with 14 bases in between. Generated by immunoSEQ multiplex PCR, the TCRdb table keeps only in-frame clones and is missing some. The sample has fewer than 250,000 clones, around 86% seen once. Participants were aged roughly 18 to 100 years from about two dozen US areas. The receptor's source is a young man in a cohort exposed to, infected with or recovered from COVID-19 (not recorded which). Sequences were obtained from PBMCs or T cells enriched from blood (not recorded which). The chain has TRBV10-2 and TRBJ1-1; D unresolved. The CDR3 coding sequence is TGCGCCAGTAGACGCGGCATAGCTGAAGCTTTCTTT. It translates to CASRRGIAEAFF.